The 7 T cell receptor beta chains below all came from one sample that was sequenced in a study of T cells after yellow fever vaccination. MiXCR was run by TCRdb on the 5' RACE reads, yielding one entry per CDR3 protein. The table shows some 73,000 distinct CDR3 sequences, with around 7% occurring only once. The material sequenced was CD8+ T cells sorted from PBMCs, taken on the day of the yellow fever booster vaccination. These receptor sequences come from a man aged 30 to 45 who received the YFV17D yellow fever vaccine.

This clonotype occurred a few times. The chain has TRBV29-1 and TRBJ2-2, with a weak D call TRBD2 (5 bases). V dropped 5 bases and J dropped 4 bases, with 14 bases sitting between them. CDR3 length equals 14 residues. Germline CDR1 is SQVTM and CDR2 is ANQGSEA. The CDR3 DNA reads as TGCAGCGTTCTTTCTAGCACTTTCACCGGGGAGCTGTTTTTT. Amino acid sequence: CSVLSSTFTGELFF.

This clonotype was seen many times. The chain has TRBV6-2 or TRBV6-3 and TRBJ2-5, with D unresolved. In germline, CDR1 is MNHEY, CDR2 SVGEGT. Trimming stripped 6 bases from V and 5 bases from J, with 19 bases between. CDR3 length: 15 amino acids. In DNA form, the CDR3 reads TGTGCCAGCAGCGAGGCCGAAGGCTTGTCGGAGACCCAGTACTTC. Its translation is CASSEAEGLSETQYF.

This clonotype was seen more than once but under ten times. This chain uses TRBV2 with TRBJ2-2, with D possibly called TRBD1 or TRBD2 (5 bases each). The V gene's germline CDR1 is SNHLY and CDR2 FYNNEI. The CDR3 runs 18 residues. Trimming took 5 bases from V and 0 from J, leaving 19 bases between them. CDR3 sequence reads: CASSYPEGLSANTGELFF. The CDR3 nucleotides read TGTGCCAGCAGTTACCCAGAGGGGCTGAGTGCGAACACCGGGGAGCTGTTTTTT.

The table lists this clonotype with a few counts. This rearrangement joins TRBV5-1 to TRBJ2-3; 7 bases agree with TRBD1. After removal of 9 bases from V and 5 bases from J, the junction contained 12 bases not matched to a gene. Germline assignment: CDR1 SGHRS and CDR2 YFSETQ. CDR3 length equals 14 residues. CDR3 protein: CATGEGQTKDTQYF. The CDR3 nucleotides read TGCGCCACCGGAGAGGGACAGACCAAAGATACGCAGTATTTT.

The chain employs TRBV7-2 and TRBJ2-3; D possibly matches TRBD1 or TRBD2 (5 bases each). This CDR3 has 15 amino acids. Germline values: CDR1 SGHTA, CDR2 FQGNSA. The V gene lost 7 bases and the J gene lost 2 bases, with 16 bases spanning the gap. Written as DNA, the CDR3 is TGTGCCAGCACCCGTTACACCGGGGCCACAGATACGCAGTATTTT. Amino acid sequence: CASTRYTGATDTQYF. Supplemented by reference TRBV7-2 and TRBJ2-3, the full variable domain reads GAGVSQSPSNKVTEKGKDVELRCDPISGHTALYWYRQSLGQGLEFLIYFQGNSAPDKSGLPSDRFSAERTGGSVSTLTIQRTQQEDSAVYLCASTRYTGATDTQYFGPGTRLTVL.

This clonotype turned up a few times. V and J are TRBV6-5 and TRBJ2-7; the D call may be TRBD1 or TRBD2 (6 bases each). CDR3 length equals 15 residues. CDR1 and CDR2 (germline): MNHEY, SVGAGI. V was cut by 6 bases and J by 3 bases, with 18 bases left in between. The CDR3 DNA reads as TGTGCCAGCAGCCCGAGGGGGGCAATGGGCTACGAGCAGTACTTC. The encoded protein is CASSPRGAMGYEQYF.

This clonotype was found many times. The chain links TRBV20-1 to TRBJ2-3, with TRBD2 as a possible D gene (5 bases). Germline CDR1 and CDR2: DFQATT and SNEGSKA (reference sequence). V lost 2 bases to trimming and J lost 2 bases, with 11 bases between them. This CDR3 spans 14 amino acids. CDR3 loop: CSARTGIITDTQYF. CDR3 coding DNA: TGCAGTGCTAGAACCGGGATAATCACAGATACGCAGTATTTT.